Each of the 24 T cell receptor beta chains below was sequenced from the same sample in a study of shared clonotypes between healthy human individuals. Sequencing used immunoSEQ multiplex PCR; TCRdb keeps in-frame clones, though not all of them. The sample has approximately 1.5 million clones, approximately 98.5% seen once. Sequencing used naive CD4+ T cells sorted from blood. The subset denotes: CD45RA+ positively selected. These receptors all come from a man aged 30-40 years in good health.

CDR3 nucleotides: TGCGCCAGCAGCCCCCGGGACGGGCCCAATGAGCAGTTCTTC. This encodes CASSPRDGPNEQFF. The chain joins TRBV5-1 to TRBJ2-1, with D perhaps being TRBD1 or TRBD2 (5 bases each). The CDR3 contains 14 residues. Trimming took off 4 bases at V and 6 bases at J, with 14 bases between the two ends. CDR1 SGHRS and CDR2 YFSETQ come from the germline V gene.

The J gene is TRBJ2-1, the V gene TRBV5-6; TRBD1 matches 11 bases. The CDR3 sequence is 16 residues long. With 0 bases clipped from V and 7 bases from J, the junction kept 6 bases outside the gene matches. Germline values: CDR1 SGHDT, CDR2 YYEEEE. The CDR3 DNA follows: TGTGCCAGCAGCTTGGCCTGGGACAGGGGGGAAAATGAGCAGTTCTTC. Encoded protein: CASSLAWDRGENEQFF.

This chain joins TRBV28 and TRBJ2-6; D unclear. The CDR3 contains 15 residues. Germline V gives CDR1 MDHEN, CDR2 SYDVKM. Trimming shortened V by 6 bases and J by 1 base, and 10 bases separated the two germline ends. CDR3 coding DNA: TGTGCCAGCAGGCCCATGGGTTCTGGGGCCAACGTCCTGACTTTC. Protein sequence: CASRPMGSGANVLTF.

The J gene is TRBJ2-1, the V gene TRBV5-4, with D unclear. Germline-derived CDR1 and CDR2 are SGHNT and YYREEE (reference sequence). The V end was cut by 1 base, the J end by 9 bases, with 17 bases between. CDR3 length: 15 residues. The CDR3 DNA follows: TGTGCCAGCAGCTTGTACCGGTTGGGTTTACCTGAGCAGTTCTTC. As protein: CASSLYRLGLPEQFF.

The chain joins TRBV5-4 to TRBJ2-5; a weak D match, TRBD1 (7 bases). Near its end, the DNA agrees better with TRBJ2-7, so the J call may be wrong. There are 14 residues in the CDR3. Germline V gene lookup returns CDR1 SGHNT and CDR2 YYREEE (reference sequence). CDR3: CASSLGQGGYEQYF. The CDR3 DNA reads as TGTGCCAGCAGCTTGGGACAGGGAGGCTACGAGCAGTACTTC.

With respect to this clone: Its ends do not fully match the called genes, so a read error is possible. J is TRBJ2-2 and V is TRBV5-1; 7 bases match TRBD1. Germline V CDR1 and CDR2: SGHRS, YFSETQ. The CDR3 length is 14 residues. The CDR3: CASSMTGNAGELFF. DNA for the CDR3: TGCGCCAGCAGCATGACAGGGAACGCCGGGGAGCTGTTTTTT.

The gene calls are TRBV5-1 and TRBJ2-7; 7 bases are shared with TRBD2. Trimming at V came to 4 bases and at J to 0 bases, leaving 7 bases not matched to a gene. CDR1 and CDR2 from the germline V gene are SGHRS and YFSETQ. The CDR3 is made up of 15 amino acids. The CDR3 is CASSPSGTHSYEQYF. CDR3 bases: TGCGCCAGCAGCCCGAGCGGGACGCACTCCTACGAGCAGTACTTC. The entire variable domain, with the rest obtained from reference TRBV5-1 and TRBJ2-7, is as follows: KAGVTQTPRYLIKTRGQQVTLSCSPISGHRSVSWYQQTPGQGLQFLFEYFSETQRNKGNFPGRFSGRQFSNSRSEMNVSTLELGDSALYLCASSPSGTHSYEQYFGPGTRLTVT.

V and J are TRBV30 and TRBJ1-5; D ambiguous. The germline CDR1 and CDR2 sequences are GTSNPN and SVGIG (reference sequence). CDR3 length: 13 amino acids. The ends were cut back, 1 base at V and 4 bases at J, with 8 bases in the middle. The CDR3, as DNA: TGTGCCTGGAGTGACGGACTAAATCAGCCCCAGCATTTT. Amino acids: CAWSDGLNQPQHF.

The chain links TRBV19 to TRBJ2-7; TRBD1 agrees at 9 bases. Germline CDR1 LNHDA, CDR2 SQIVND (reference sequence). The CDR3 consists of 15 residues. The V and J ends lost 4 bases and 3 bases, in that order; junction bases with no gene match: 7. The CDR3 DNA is TGTGCCAGTAGTAAGGGTGGGACAGGGCGCTACGAGCAGTACTTC. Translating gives CASSKGGTGRYEQYF.

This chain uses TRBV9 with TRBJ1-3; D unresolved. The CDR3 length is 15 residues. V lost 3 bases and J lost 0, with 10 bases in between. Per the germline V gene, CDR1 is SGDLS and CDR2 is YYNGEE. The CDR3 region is CASSGTRISGNTIYF. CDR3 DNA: TGTGCCAGCAGCGGAACCCGAATCTCTGGAAACACCATATATTTT.

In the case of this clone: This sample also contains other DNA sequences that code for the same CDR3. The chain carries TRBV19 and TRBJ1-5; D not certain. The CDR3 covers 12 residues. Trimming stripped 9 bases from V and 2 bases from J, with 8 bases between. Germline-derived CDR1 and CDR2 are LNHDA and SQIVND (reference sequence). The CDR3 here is CASRGGNQPQHF. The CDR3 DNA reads TGTGCCAGCCGGGGAGGCAATCAGCCCCAGCATTTT.

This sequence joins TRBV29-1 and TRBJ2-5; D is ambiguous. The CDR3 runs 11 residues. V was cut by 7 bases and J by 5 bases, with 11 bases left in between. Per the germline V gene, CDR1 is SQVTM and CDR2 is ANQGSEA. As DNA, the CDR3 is TGCAGCGGTATCCACGGGGAGACCCAGTACTTC. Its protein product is CSGIHGETQYF.

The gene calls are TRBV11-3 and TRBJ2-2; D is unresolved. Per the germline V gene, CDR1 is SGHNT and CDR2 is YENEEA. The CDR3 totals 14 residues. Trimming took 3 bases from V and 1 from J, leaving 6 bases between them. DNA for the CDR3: TGTGCCAGCAGCTTCGATAGGAACACCGGGGAGCTGTTTTTT. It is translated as CASSFDRNTGELFF.

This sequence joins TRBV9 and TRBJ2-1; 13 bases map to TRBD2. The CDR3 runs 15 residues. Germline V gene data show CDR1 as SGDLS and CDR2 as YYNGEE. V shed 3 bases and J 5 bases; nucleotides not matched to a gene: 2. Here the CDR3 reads CASSAGTSGNNEQFF. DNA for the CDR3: TGTGCCAGCAGCGCCGGGACTAGCGGGAACAATGAGCAGTTCTTC. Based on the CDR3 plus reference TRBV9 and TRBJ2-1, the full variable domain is DSGVTQTPKHLITATGQRVTLRCSPRSGDLSVYWYQQSLDQGLQFLIQYYNGEERAKGNILERFSAQQFPDLHSELNLSSLELGDSALYFCASSAGTSGNNEQFFGPGTRLTVL.

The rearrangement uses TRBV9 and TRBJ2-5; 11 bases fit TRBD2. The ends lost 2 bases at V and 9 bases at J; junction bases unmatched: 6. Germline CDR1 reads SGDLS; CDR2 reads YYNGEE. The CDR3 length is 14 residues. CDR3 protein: CASSVSGRGEAQYF. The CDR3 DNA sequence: TGTGCCAGCAGCGTTAGCGGGAGGGGAGAAGCCCAGTACTTC.

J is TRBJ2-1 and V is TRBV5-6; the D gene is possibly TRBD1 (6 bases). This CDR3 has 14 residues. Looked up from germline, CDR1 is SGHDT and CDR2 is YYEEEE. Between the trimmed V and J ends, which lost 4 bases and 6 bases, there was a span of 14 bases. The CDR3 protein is CASSESGTLNEQFF. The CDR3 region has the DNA TGTGCCAGCAGCGAGTCCGGGACACTCAATGAGCAGTTCTTC.

As DNA, the CDR3 is TGTGCCATCAGGTCTGGGGACGAAAAACTGTTTTTT. It is translated as CAIRSGDEKLFF. The chain links TRBV10-3 to TRBJ1-4; D perhaps matches TRBD1 (5 bases). Germline CDR1 is ENHRY and CDR2 is SYGVKD. The CDR3 covers 12 residues. With 6 bases removed from V and 8 bases from J, the gap between germline ends came to 10 bases.

In DNA form, the CDR3 reads TGTGCCAGCTCACCATATTCTGGTATGCCTGGCTTAAACATTCAGTACTTC. It codes for CASSPYSGMPGLNIQYF. This chain joins TRBV18 and TRBJ2-4; no firm D call. The CDR3 runs to 17 residues. Germline assignment: CDR1 KGHSH and CDR2 LQKENI. Trimming stripped 2 bases from V and 6 bases from J, with 20 bases between.

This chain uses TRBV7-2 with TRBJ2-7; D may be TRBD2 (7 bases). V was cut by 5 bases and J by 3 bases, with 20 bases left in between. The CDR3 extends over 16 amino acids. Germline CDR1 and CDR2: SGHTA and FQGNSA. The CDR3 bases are TGTGCCAGCAGCCTCCCCCGGGGGGCTGGGGGCTACGAGCAGTACTTC. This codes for CASSLPRGAGGYEQYF. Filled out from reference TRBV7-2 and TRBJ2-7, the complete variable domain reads GAGVSQSPSNKVTEKGKDVELRCDPISGHTALYWYRQSLGQGLEFLIYFQGNSAPDKSGLPSDRFSAERTGGSVSTLTIQRTQQEDSAVYLCASSLPRGAGGYEQYFGPGTRLTVT.

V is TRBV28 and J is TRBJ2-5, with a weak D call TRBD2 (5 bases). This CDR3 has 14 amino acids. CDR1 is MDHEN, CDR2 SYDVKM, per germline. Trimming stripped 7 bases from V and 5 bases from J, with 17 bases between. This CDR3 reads CASIGVSGSETQYF. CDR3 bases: TGTGCCAGCATCGGGGTGAGTGGGTCGGAGACCCAGTACTTC.

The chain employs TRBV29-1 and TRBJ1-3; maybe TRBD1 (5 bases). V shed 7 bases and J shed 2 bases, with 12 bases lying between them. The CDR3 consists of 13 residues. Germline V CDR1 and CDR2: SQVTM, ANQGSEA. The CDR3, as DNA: TGCAGCGCTGTGAGGGGTACTGGAAACACCATATATTTT. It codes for CSAVRGTGNTIYF.

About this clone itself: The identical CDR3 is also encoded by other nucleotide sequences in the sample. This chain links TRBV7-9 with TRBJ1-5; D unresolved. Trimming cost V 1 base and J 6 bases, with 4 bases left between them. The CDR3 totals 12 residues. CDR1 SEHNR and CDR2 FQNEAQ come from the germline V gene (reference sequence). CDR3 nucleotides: TGTGCCAGCAGCTTAGTGGGTCAGCCCCAGCATTTT. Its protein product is CASSLVGQPQHF.

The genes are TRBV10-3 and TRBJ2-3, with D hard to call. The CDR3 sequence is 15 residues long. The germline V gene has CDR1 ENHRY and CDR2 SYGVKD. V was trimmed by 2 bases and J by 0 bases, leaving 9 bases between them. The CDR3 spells CAISEVLGSTDTQYF. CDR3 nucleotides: TGTGCCATCAGTGAGGTTCTAGGTAGCACAGATACGCAGTATTTT.

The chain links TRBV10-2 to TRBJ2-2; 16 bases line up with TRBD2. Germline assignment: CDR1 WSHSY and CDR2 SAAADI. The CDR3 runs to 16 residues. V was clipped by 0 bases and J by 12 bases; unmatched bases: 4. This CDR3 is CASSESMGLAGGKLFF. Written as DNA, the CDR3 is TGCGCCAGCAGTGAGTCGATGGGACTAGCGGGAGGGAAGCTGTTTTTT.